The 20 T cell receptor beta chains in this list originate from one sample, sequenced in a study of monozygotic twins with inflammatory bowel disease. From its re-call of the 5' RACE reads, TCRdb lists each CDR3 protein once, without DNA. The ten top clones account for less than 9%, within a sample of 210,000 or so distinct CDR3 sequences. Sequenced material: blood. The origin of the receptors is a human donor with ulcerative colitis or Crohn's disease, or a healthy co-twin of an affected twin (not recorded which).

This sequence joins TRBV28 and TRBJ1-5. The CDR3 sequence is 13 residues long. From germline, CDR1 is MDHEN and CDR2 SYDVKM. The CDR3 spells CASPWGGNQPQHF.

The rearrangement links TRBV30 to TRBJ1-4; the TCRdb D gene call, TRBD1, has no DNA to confirm it. Germline V CDR1 and CDR2: GTSNPN, SVGIG (reference sequence). The CDR3 is made up of 14 amino acids. CDR3 loop: CAWSVQGASEKLFF.

The V call is TRBV12-3 or TRBV12-4, the J call TRBJ1-5; checking the TCRdb D call of TRBD1 is not possible without DNA. The CDR3 sequence is 14 residues long. This CDR3 reads CASSPDGSNQPQHF.

V is TRBV6-2 or TRBV6-3 and J is TRBJ1-6. Germline lookup yields CDR1 MNHEY and CDR2 SVGEGT. The CDR3 contains 16 residues. The CDR3 sequence: CASSGKVSSYNSPLHF.

This chain links TRBV18 with TRBJ2-5; the D call from TCRdb, TRBD2, cannot be confirmed without DNA. CDR1 is KGHSH, CDR2 LQKENI, per germline. This CDR3 is built from 16 residues. This CDR3 is CASSPIDSGGKMTQYF.

The chain is built from TRBV3-1 and TRBJ2-2. Per germline, CDR1 LGHDT and CDR2 YNNKEL (reference sequence). The CDR3 has 14 residues. CDR3 region: CASSQMERFGELFF.

The chain combines TRBV12-3 or TRBV12-4 with TRBJ1-1; TCRdb designates TRBD1, a call that cannot be tested without DNA. CDR3 length equals 14 residues. Here the CDR3 reads CASSLTGVDTEAFF.

The chain recombines TRBV9 with TRBJ1-1. The CDR3 runs 14 residues. CDR1 is SGDLS and CDR2 is YYNGEE in the germline V gene. CDR3 in amino acids: CASSAGNGNTEAFF.

This chain links TRBV7-6 with TRBJ2-1; with no DNA, the TCRdb D assignment of TRBD1 cannot be verified. There are 13 residues in the CDR3. The germline V gene encodes CDR1 SGHVS and CDR2 FNYEAQ. The chain's CDR3 is CASSLWDPNEQFF.

The V gene is TRBV21-1, the J gene TRBJ2-2; TCRdb names TRBD2, which stays unverified in the absence of DNA. TRBV21-1 is a known pseudogene. The length of the CDR3 is 16 residues. The CDR3 loop reads CASNQRAGGAAGELFF.

This chain's CDR3 is CAISESSTVGYGYTF. This chain links TRBV10-3 with TRBJ1-2. CDR1 is ENHRY and CDR2 is SYGVKD in the germline V gene. The CDR3 has 15 amino acids.

V usage is TRBV3-1 and J usage is TRBJ1-1; as DNA is missing, the TRBD1 call by TCRdb cannot be tested. This CDR3 has 15 residues. CDR1 and CDR2 from the germline V gene are LGHDT and YNNKEL (reference sequence). The CDR3 sequence: CASSLSGTGQTEAFF.

This chain joins TRBV29-1 and TRBJ2-3; TCRdb indicates TRBD1, and absent DNA this call remains unverified. Germline CDR1 is SQVTM and CDR2 is ANQGSEA. The CDR3 consists of 13 residues. CDR3 protein: CSVHLGRTDTQYF.

The CDR3 spells CASTFVQGSYEQYF. The rearrangement links TRBV7-3 to TRBJ2-7. CDR1 SGHTA and CDR2 FQGTGA come from the germline V gene. This CDR3 region has 14 residues.

This chain joins TRBV27 and TRBJ1-5; TCRdb's D gene call, TRBD1, goes unchecked for lack of DNA. Germline CDR1 MNHEY, CDR2 SMNVEV (reference sequence). The CDR3 is 17 residues long. CDR3 residues: CASSPLAGELSNQPQHF.

The chain recombines TRBV5-1 with TRBJ1-4. The CDR3 is 14 amino acids. Germline CDR1 is SGHRS and CDR2 is YFSETQ. CDR3 protein: CASSLTTPGEKLFF.

This chain uses TRBV6-1 with TRBJ1-5; checking the TCRdb D call of TRBD1 is not possible without DNA. The CDR3 has 14 amino acids. The V gene's germline CDR1 is MNHNS and CDR2 SASEGT. The CDR3 loop is CASKTGVANQPQHF.

The rearrangement links TRBV10-3 to TRBJ2-5; the D call from TCRdb, TRBD2, cannot be confirmed without DNA. The length of the CDR3 is 15 residues. The germline V gene has CDR1 ENHRY and CDR2 SYGVKD. The CDR3 spells CAISEGDPPGGTQYF.

This chain uses TRBV12-5 with TRBJ2-5; TCRdb returns TRBD1, unconfirmable since there is no DNA. The length of the CDR3 is 14 residues. Germline V CDR1 and CDR2: LGHNT, FRNRAP. CDR3 sequence: CASGPLDGQETQYF.

The V call is TRBV7-7, the J call TRBJ2-3; TCRdb selects TRBD2, and the lack of DNA leaves this call unchecked. Germline lookup yields CDR1 SSHAT and CDR2 FNYEAQ (reference sequence). This CDR3 has 15 residues. The CDR3 loop reads CASSTSNSPWDTQYF. Complete variable domain (other parts from reference TRBV7-7 and TRBJ2-3): GAGVSQSPRYKVTKRGQDVTLRCDPISSHATLYWYQQALGQGPEFLTYFNYEAQPDKSGLPSDRFSAERPEGSISTLTIQRTEQRDSAMYRCASSTSNSPWDTQYFGPGTRLTVL.